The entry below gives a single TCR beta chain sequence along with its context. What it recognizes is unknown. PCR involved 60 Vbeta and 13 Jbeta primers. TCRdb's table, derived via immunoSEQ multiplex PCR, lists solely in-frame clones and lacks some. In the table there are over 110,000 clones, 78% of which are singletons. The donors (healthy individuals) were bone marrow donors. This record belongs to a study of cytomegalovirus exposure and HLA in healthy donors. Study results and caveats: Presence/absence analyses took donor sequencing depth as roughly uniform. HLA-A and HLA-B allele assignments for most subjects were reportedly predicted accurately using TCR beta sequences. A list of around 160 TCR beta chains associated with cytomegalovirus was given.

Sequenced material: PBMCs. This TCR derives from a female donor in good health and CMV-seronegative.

This chain's CDR3 is CASSLVPGGFGNGYTF. The DNA of the CDR3 is TGTGCCAGCAGCTTAGTTCCAGGGGGGTTTGGAAATGGCTACACCTTC. This rearrangement joins TRBV7-2 to TRBJ1-2; TRBD1 matches at 7 bases. From germline, CDR1 is SGHTA and CDR2 FQGNSA. This CDR3 is built from 16 residues. The J segment lost 6 bases and the V segment lost 1 base, leaving 11 bases of the junction unmatched.